This record concerns one TCR beta chain sequence. Its antigen has not been determined. Per-base qualities were not stored, and no clone one base away is much larger. The library was produced with RT-PCR. The instrument was an Illumina HiSeq 2500. TCRdb ran its own pipeline on the public reads, namely fastp trimming at Q25 and MiXCR clone calling, and kept in-frame beta chains. Each entry is one CDR3 protein sequence, shown with its most common DNA and genes. Present in this sample are about 540,000 distinct CDR3 sequences, 12% to 15% of which were seen just once. More than 9.5% of the sample is taken by the ten largest. This sample stems from a study of response to subunit inactivated influenza vaccine (dated by TCRdb to the late 2010s). Turning to the overall study: To follow how T cells responded to a trivalent subunit inactivated influenza vaccine, the researchers relied on deep quantitative profiling of the T cell receptor repertoire. Broad study findings and their caveats: The authors proposed that each seasonal influenza vaccination may bring in only a limited number of new T cells.

Measured from the cysteine to the phenylalanine, the CDR3 is 13 residues long. Kept here is only the CDR3 DNA, which spans 39 bases and is read in frame from base 1. CDR1 LNHNV and CDR2 YYDKDF were looked up in the germline V gene (reference sequence). V is trimmed back by 5 bases and J by 5 bases, and the junction contains 3 bases that no gene match accounts for. The sequenced sample was PBMCs from blood, obtained about 12 days after vaccination. The receptor was isolated from a man over 45 who received an inactivated influenza vaccine. Donor details come from another sample of the same person, matched by shared clones. The chain uses TRBV15 and TRBJ1-1, with TRBD1 identical over 9 junction bases. This receptor carries the CDR3 CATSVGQGTEAFF. The DNA is TGTGCCACCAGCGTGGGACAGGGAACTGAAGCTTTCTTT.